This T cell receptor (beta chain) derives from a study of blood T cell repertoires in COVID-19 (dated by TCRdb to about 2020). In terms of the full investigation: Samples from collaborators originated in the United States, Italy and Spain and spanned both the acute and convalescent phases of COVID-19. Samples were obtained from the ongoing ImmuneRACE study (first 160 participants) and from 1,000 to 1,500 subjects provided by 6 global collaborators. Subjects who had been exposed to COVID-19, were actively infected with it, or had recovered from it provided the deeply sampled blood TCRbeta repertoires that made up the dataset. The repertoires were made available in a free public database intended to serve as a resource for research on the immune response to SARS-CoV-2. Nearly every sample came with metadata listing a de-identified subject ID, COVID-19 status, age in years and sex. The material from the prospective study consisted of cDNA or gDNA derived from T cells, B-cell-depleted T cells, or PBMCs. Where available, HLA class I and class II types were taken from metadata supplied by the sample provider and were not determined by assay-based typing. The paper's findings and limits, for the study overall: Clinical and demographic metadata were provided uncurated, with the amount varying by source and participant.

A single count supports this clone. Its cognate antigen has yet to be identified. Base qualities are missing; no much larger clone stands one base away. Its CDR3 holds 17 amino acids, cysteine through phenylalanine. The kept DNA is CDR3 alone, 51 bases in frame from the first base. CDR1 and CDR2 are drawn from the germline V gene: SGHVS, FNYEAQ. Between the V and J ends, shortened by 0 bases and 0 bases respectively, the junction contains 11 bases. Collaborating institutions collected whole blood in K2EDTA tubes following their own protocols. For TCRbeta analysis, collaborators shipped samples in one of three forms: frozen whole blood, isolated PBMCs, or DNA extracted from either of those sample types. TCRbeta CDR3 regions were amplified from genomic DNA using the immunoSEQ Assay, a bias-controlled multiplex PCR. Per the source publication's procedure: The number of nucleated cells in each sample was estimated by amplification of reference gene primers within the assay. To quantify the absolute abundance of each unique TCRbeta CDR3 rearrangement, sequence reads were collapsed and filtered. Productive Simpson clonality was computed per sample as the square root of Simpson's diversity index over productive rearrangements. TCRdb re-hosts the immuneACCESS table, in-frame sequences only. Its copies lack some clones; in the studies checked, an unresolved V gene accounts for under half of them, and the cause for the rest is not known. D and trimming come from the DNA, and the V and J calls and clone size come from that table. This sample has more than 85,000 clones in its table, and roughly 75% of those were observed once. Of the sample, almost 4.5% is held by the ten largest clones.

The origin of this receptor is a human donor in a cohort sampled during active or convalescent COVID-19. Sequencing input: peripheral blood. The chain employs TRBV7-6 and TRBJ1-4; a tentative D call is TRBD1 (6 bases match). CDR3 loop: CASSLARGGATNEKLFF. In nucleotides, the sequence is TGTGCCAGCAGCTTAGCCAGGGGTGGTGCAACTAATGAAAAACTGTTTTTT.